A selection of T cell receptor beta chains follows, all from one sample in a study of T cell responses to AZD1222 COVID-19 vaccine. Libraries were prepared by immunoSEQ multiplex PCR; TCRdb keeps only in-frame clonotypes and omits some of them. The sample lists about 180,000 clones, 75% to 95% occurring once. This specimen was peripheral blood, taken on day 0 of AZD1222 vaccination. All receptors derive from an adult in good health. Both conserved end residues are part of each CDR3. Fields, in order: J gene, V gene, D gene, clone size, CDR3 DNA, CDR3 protein. D genes are given only for firm matches. Not every row has a clone size; where given, it reads once, few, many or a size class.

J gene: TRBJ1-6; V gene: TRBV9; D gene: .; clone size: once; CDR3 DNA: TGTGCCAGCAGCGCAGGGGTTGGGAATTCACCCCTCCACTTT; CDR3 protein: CASSAGVGNSPLHF
J gene: TRBJ1-5; V gene: TRBV28; D gene: .; clone size: .; CDR3 DNA: TGTGCCAGCAGGAGACAGGTGGGCAATCAGCCCCAGCATTTT; CDR3 protein: CASRRQVGNQPQHF
J gene: TRBJ1-1; V gene: TRBV29-1; D gene: TRBD1; clone size: .; CDR3 DNA: TGCAGCGTTGAAAGACAGGGAGGGATCACTGAAGCTTTCTTT; CDR3 protein: CSVERQGGITEAFF
J gene: TRBJ2-7; V gene: TRBV2; D gene: TRBD2; clone size: .; CDR3 DNA: TGTGCCAGCAGTGGTCTGGGACTAGTCCACGAGCAGTACTTC; CDR3 protein: CASSGLGLVHEQYF
J gene: TRBJ2-7; V gene: TRBV29-1; D gene: .; clone size: .; CDR3 DNA: TGCAGCGTGAGGGGGGATACGGCCGAGCAGTACTTC; CDR3 protein: CSVRGDTAEQYF
J gene: TRBJ1-2; V gene: TRBV11-2; D gene: .; clone size: .; CDR3 DNA: TGTGCCAGCAGCTTAGATAGGCGTGGGACATACGAAGGCTATGGCTACACCTTC; CDR3 protein: CASSLDRRGTYEGYGYTF
J gene: TRBJ1-2; V gene: TRBV28; D gene: .; clone size: .; CDR3 DNA: TGTGCCAGCAGTGCCGCCCCCTATGGCTACACCTTC; CDR3 protein: CASSAAPYGYTF
J gene: TRBJ2-3; V gene: TRBV5-1; D gene: TRBD2; clone size: .; CDR3 DNA: TGCGCCAGCAGCTCGAGTGCGGGGGATGTAGATACGCAGTATTTT; CDR3 protein: CASSSSAGDVDTQYF
J gene: TRBJ2-1; V gene: TRBV5-6; D gene: TRBD1; clone size: .; CDR3 DNA: TGTGCCAGCAGCTTTGCCGGGACAGGAGCAAAAGAGCAGTTCTTC; CDR3 protein: CASSFAGTGAKEQFF
J gene: TRBJ1-5; V gene: TRBV7-9; D gene: .; clone size: .; CDR3 DNA: TGTGCCAGCAGCTTAGACGGGAATCAGCCCCAGCATTTT; CDR3 protein: CASSLDGNQPQHF
J gene: TRBJ1-5; V gene: TRBV4-1; D gene: .; clone size: .; CDR3 DNA: TGCGCCAGCAGCCAAGGAACAGCCTCGGGACTAAATCAGCCCCAGCATTTT; CDR3 protein: CASSQGTASGLNQPQHF
J gene: TRBJ1-5; V gene: TRBV10-3; D gene: .; clone size: .; CDR3 DNA: TGTGCCATCAGTGAGTCGCGTTATCAGCCCCAGCATTTT; CDR3 protein: CAISESRYQPQHF
J gene: TRBJ1-4; V gene: TRBV7-8; D gene: TRBD1; clone size: .; CDR3 DNA: TGTGCCAGCAGCGGGCAGGGGGCGCCTAATGAAAAACTGTTTTTT; CDR3 protein: CASSGQGAPNEKLFF
J gene: TRBJ1-2; V gene: TRBV11-3; D gene: .; clone size: .; CDR3 DNA: TGTGCCAGCAGCTTAGGGACCGGCTATGGCTACACCTTC; CDR3 protein: CASSLGTGYGYTF
J gene: TRBJ1-3; V gene: TRBV5-1; D gene: .; clone size: .; CDR3 DNA: TGCGCCAGCGCATTCGCGTCAGGGACAGGAAACACCATATATTTT; CDR3 protein: CASAFASGTGNTIYF
J gene: TRBJ1-2; V gene: TRBV19; D gene: TRBD1; clone size: .; CDR3 DNA: TGTGCCAGTAACATGGGACAGGGGACGGGCGGCTACACCTTC; CDR3 protein: CASNMGQGTGGYTF
J gene: TRBJ2-1; V gene: TRBV18; D gene: .; clone size: .; CDR3 DNA: TGTGCCAGCTCACCAGAGGACAGTCACAATGAGCAGTTCTTC; CDR3 protein: CASSPEDSHNEQFF
J gene: TRBJ1-5; V gene: TRBV19; D gene: TRBD1; clone size: .; CDR3 DNA: TGTGCCAGTTCGCAGTTCTTGGAGACAGGGAATATTTTGAATCAGCCCCAGCATTTT; CDR3 protein: CASSQFLETGNILNQPQHF
J gene: TRBJ2-7; V gene: TRBV12-5; D gene: .; clone size: .; CDR3 DNA: TGTGCTAGTGGTTTGGACTTGGGTTTACTCCCCTACGAGCAGTACTTC; CDR3 protein: CASGLDLGLLPYEQYF
J gene: TRBJ1-6; V gene: TRBV28; D gene: .; clone size: once; CDR3 DNA: TGTGCCAGCAGTGAGGACAGCGATAATTCACCCCTCCACTTT; CDR3 protein: CASSEDSDNSPLHF
J gene: TRBJ2-6; V gene: TRBV5-1; D gene: .; clone size: .; CDR3 DNA: TGCGCCAGCAGCTTGGTATGGGGCTCTGGGGCCAACGTCCTGACTTTC; CDR3 protein: CASSLVWGSGANVLTF
J gene: TRBJ1-4; V gene: TRBV5-6; D gene: .; clone size: .; CDR3 DNA: TGTGCCAGCAGCCAGGCACTGGGCGCAACTAATGAAAAACTGTTTTTT; CDR3 protein: CASSQALGATNEKLFF
J gene: TRBJ1-5; V gene: TRBV6-6; D gene: .; clone size: .; CDR3 DNA: TGTGCCAGCAGTTACTCGCTACGTCAGCCCCAGCATTTT; CDR3 protein: CASSYSLRQPQHF
J gene: TRBJ1-5; V gene: TRBV5-1; D gene: .; clone size: .; CDR3 DNA: TGCGCCAGCAGCGTATCCAGTGGGGGCAATCAGCCCCAGCATTTT; CDR3 protein: CASSVSSGGNQPQHF
J gene: TRBJ1-6; V gene: TRBV7-8; D gene: TRBD1; clone size: .; CDR3 DNA: TGTGCCAGCAGCTTAGTGTCAGGGACAGTCCACTTT; CDR3 protein: CASSLVSGTVHF
J gene: TRBJ2-7; V gene: TRBV20-1; D gene: .; clone size: .; CDR3 DNA: TGCAGTGCTAGTCGACAGGGACTCTACGAGCAGTACTTC; CDR3 protein: CSASRQGLYEQYF
J gene: TRBJ1-5; V gene: TRBV27; D gene: .; clone size: .; CDR3 DNA: TGTGCCAGCAGTAGGGGGGGGCCCCAGCATTTT; CDR3 protein: CASSRGGPQHF
J gene: TRBJ2-3; V gene: TRBV6-6; D gene: TRBD2; clone size: .; CDR3 DNA: TGTGCCAGCAGTTTCCTAGCGGGGGGGCAGAGCGTTACGCAGTATTTT; CDR3 protein: CASSFLAGGQSVTQYF
J gene: TRBJ2-3; V gene: TRBV29-1; D gene: .; clone size: .; CDR3 DNA: TGCAGCCAGGACTTAGCCACCGATACGCAGTATTTT; CDR3 protein: CSQDLATDTQYF
J gene: TRBJ1-2; V gene: TRBV24-1; D gene: .; clone size: once; CDR3 DNA: TGTGCCACCAGTGATCAGGGGTTTTACGGCTACACCTTC; CDR3 protein: CATSDQGFYGYTF
J gene: TRBJ1-6; V gene: TRBV4-2; D gene: .; clone size: .; CDR3 DNA: TGTGCCAGCAGCCAAGAGAGCTCCTATAATTCACCCCTCCACTTT; CDR3 protein: CASSQESSYNSPLHF
J gene: TRBJ2-1; V gene: TRBV28; D gene: .; clone size: .; CDR3 DNA: TGTGCCAGCAGTCCTCCTCCGACCAGGGGTAAGGGCAACAATGAGCAGTTCTTC; CDR3 protein: CASSPPPTRGKGNNEQFF
J gene: TRBJ2-1; V gene: TRBV11-2; D gene: TRBD2; clone size: .; CDR3 DNA: TGTGCCAGCAGCTCCCAGCGGGGGCCCTCCTACAATGAGCAGTTCTTC; CDR3 protein: CASSSQRGPSYNEQFF
J gene: TRBJ1-1; V gene: TRBV7-9; D gene: .; clone size: .; CDR3 DNA: TGTGCCAGCTGCTCAGGGGATTACACTGAAGCTTTCTTT; CDR3 protein: CASCSGDYTEAFF
J gene: TRBJ1-4; V gene: TRBV4-1; D gene: .; clone size: .; CDR3 DNA: TGCGCCAGCAGCTTGACGACAGCTACTAATGAAAAACTGTTTTTT; CDR3 protein: CASSLTTATNEKLFF
J gene: TRBJ1-1; V gene: TRBV28; D gene: .; clone size: .; CDR3 DNA: TGTGCCAGCAGTTTATTAGTGAGGACTGAAGCTTTCTTT; CDR3 protein: CASSLLVRTEAFF
J gene: TRBJ2-3; V gene: TRBV24-1; D gene: .; clone size: .; CDR3 DNA: TGTGCCACCAGTGATTACGGACGCCCGGGGGCCCCAGATACGCAGTATTTT; CDR3 protein: CATSDYGRPGAPDTQYF
J gene: TRBJ2-2; V gene: TRBV6-2/TRBV6-3; D gene: .; clone size: .; CDR3 DNA: TGTGCCAGCAGTTACGCGTGGGGGCCCACCGGGGAGCTGTTTTTT; CDR3 protein: CASSYAWGPTGELFF
J gene: TRBJ1-3; V gene: TRBV3-1/TRBV3-2; D gene: .; clone size: .; CDR3 DNA: TGTGCCAGCAGCCAAGTCAGTCGACGGAGCTCTGGAAACACCATATATTTT; CDR3 protein: CASSQVSRRSSGNTIYF
J gene: TRBJ1-1; V gene: TRBV3-1/TRBV3-2; D gene: .; clone size: once; CDR3 DNA: TGTGCCAGCAGCCAAACAACTGAGGGTGAAGCTTTCTTT; CDR3 protein: CASSQTTEGEAFF
J gene: TRBJ1-6; V gene: TRBV18; D gene: .; clone size: .; CDR3 DNA: TGTGCCAGCTCACCCTCCAATACAGGGAAAGATTCACCCCTCCACTTT; CDR3 protein: CASSPSNTGKDSPLHF
J gene: TRBJ1-1; V gene: TRBV28; D gene: .; clone size: .; CDR3 DNA: TGTGCCAGCAGTTTAGCTTGGTCAGGCCCTATGAACACTGAAGCTTTCTTT; CDR3 protein: CASSLAWSGPMNTEAFF
J gene: TRBJ1-1; V gene: TRBV7-9; D gene: TRBD1; clone size: .; CDR3 DNA: TGTGCCAGCAGGGACCGCCAGGGGGTCTCTGAAGCTTTCTTT; CDR3 protein: CASRDRQGVSEAFF
J gene: TRBJ2-1; V gene: TRBV3-1/TRBV3-2; D gene: TRBD2; clone size: .; CDR3 DNA: TGTGCCAGCAGCCCCACACTTATAGCGGGCTCCTACAATGAGCAGTTCTTC; CDR3 protein: CASSPTLIAGSYNEQFF
J gene: TRBJ1-1; V gene: TRBV5-1; D gene: TRBD1; clone size: .; CDR3 DNA: TGCGCCAGCAGCGCGGACAGGGTAGCGGTCTCTGAAGCTTTCTTT; CDR3 protein: CASSADRVAVSEAFF
J gene: TRBJ2-5; V gene: TRBV12-3/TRBV12-4; D gene: .; clone size: .; CDR3 DNA: TGTGCCAGCAGTCCAACTAGTCTAGAGACCCAGTACTTC; CDR3 protein: CASSPTSLETQYF
J gene: TRBJ1-3; V gene: TRBV4-3; D gene: .; clone size: .; CDR3 DNA: TGCGCCAGCAGCCAAGACCCGGGGGCTCAGAACACCATATATTTT; CDR3 protein: CASSQDPGAQNTIYF
J gene: TRBJ1-2; V gene: TRBV28; D gene: TRBD1; clone size: .; CDR3 DNA: TGTGCCAGCAGTCCCTGGACAGGGGGGTCTGGTGGCTACACCTTC; CDR3 protein: CASSPWTGGSGGYTF